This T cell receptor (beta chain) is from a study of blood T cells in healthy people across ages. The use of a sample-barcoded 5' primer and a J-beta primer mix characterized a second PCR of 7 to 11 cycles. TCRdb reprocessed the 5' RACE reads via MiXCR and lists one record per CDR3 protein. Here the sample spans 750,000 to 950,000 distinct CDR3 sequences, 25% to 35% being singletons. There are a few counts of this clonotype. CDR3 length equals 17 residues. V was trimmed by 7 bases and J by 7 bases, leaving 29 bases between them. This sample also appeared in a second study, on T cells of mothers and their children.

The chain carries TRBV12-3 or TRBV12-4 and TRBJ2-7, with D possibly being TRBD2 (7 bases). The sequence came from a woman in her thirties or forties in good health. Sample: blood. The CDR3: CASTLLRGGTSRWEQYF. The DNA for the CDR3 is TGTGCCAGCACCCTTCTAAGGGGAGGGACATCGAGGTGGGAGCAGTACTTC.